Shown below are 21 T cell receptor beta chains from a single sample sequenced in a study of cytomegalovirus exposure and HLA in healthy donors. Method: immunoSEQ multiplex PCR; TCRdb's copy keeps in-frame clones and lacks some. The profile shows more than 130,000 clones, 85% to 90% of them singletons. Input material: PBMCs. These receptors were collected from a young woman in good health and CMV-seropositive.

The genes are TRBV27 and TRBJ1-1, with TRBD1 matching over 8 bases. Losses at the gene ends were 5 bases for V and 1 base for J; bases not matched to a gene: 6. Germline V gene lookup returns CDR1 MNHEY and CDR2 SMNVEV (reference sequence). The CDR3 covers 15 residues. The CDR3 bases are TGTGCCAGCAGTCAGCAGGGGGCCCAGAACACTGAAGCTTTCTTT. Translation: CASSQQGAQNTEAFF.

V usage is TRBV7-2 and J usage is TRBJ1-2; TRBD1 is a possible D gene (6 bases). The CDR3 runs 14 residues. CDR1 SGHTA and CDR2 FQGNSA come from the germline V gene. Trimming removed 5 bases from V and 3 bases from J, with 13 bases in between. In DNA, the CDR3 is TGTGCCAGCAGCCAACAGGGATCGGACTATGGCTACACCTTC. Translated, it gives CASSQQGSDYGYTF. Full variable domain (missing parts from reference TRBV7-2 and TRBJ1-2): GAGVSQSPSNKVTEKGKDVELRCDPISGHTALYWYRQSLGQGLEFLIYFQGNSAPDKSGLPSDRFSAERTGGSVSTLTIQRTQQEDSAVYLCASSQQGSDYGYTFGSGTRLTVV.

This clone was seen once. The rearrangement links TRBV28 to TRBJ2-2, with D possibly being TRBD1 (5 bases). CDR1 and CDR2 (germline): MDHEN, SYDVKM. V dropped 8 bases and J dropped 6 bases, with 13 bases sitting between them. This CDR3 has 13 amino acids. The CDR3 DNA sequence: TGTGCCAGCGGAATACAGGCGCCCGGGGAGCTGTTTTTT. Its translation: CASGIQAPGELFF. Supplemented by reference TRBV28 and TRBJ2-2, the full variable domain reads DVKVTQSSRYLVKRTGEKVFLECVQDMDHENMFWYRQDPGLGLRLIYFSYDVKMKEKGDIPEGYSVSREKKERFSLILESASTNQTSMYLCASGIQAPGELFFGEGSRLTVL.

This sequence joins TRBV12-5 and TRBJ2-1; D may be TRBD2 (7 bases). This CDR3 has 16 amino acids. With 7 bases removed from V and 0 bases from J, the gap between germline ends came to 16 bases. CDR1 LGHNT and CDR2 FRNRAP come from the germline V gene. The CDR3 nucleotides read TGTGCTAGTGTCAAAGGGGGGGGTCGCTCCTACAATGAGCAGTTCTTC. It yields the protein CASVKGGGRSYNEQFF.

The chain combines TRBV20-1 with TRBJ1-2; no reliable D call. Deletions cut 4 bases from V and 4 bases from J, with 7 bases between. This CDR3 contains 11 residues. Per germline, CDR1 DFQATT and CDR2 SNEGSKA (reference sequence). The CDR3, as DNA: TGCAGTGCTACGGAGGGCTATGGCTACACCTTC. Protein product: CSATEGYGYTF.

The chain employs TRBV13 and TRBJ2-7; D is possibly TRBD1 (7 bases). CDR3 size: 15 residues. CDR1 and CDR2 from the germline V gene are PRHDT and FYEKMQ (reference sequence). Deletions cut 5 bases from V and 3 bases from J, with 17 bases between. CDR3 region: CASSPGGTWDYEQYF. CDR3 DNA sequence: TGTGCCAGCAGCCCAGGGGGGACTTGGGACTACGAGCAGTACTTC.

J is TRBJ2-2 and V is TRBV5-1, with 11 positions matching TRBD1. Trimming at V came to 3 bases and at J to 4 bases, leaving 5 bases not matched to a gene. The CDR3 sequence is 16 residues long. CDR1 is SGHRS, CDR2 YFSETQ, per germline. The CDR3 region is CASSWTGTGGTGELFF. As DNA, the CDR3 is TGCGCCAGCAGCTGGACCGGGACAGGGGGCACCGGGGAGCTGTTTTTT. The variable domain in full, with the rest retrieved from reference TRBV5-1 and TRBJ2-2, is KAGVTQTPRYLIKTRGQQVTLSCSPISGHRSVSWYQQTPGQGLQFLFEYFSETQRNKGNFPGRFSGRQFSNSRSEMNVSTLELGDSALYLCASSWTGTGGTGELFFGEGSRLTVL.

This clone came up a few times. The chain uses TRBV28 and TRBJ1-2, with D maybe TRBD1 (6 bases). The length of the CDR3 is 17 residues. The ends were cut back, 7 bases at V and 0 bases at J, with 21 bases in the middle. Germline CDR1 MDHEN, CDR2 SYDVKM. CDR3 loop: CASKEATGGQANYGYTF. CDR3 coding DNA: TGTGCCAGCAAGGAAGCGACAGGCGGACAAGCTAACTATGGCTACACCTTC.

This CDR3 reads CASGLGLAENNEQFF. The DNA for the CDR3 is TGTGCTAGTGGTTTGGGACTAGCGGAAAACAATGAGCAGTTCTTC. The rearrangement uses TRBV12-5 and TRBJ2-1; 9 positions match TRBD2. The CDR3 sequence is 15 residues long. The germline gives CDR1 LGHNT, CDR2 FRNRAP. The J segment lost 5 bases and the V segment lost 1 base, leaving 3 bases of the junction unmatched.

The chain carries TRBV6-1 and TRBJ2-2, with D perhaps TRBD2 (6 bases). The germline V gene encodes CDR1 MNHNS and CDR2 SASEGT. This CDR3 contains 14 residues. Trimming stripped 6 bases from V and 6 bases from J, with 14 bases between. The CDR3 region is CASSLSGLAGELFF. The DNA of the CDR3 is TGTGCCAGCAGCCTAAGCGGGCTAGCCGGGGAGCTGTTTTTT.

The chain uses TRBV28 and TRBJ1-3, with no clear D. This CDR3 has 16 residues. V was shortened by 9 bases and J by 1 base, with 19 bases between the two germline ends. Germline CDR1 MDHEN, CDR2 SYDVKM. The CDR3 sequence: CASLRSVGMSGNTIYF. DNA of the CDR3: TGTGCCAGTCTGAGGTCCGTGGGTATGTCTGGAAACACCATATATTTT.

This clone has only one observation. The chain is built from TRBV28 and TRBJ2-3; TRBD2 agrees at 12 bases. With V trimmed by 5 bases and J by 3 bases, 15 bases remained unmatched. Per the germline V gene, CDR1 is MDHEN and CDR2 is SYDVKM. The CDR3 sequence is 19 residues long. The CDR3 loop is CASSRSGRTSGIRTDTQYF. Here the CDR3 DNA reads TGTGCCAGCAGTCGATCGGGGCGGACTAGCGGGATTCGGACAGATACGCAGTATTTT.

The CDR3 coding sequence is TGCGCCAGCAGCCATCTCAGGGATGAGTCTGGAAACACCATATATTTT. Translated: CASSHLRDESGNTIYF. J is TRBJ1-3 and V is TRBV4-1, with a tentative D call TRBD1 (5 bases). Trimming removed 3 bases at V and 1 base at J, with 13 bases between. The CDR3 runs 16 residues. From germline, CDR1 is MGHRA and CDR2 YSYEKL.

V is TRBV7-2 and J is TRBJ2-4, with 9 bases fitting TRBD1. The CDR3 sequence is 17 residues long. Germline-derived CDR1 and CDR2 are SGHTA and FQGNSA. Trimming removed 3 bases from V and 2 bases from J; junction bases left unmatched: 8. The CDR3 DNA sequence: TGTGCCAGCAGCTTCACCGGGACAGGGTATTCCAAAAACATTCAGTACTTC. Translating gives CASSFTGTGYSKNIQYF. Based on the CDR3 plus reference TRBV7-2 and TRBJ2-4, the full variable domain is GAGVSQSPSNKVTEKGKDVELRCDPISGHTALYWYRQSLGQGLEFLIYFQGNSAPDKSGLPSDRFSAERTGGSVSTLTIQRTQQEDSAVYLCASSFTGTGYSKNIQYFGAGTRLSVL.

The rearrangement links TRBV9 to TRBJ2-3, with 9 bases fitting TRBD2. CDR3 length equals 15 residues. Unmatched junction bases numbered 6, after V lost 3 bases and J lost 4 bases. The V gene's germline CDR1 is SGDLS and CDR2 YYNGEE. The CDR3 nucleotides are TGTGCCAGCAGCGACGGGACTAGCCAGGCAGATACGCAGTATTTT. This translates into CASSDGTSQADTQYF. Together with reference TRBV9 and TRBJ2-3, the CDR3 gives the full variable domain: DSGVTQTPKHLITATGQRVTLRCSPRSGDLSVYWYQQSLDQGLQFLIQYYNGEERAKGNILERFSAQQFPDLHSELNLSSLELGDSALYFCASSDGTSQADTQYFGPGTRLTVL.

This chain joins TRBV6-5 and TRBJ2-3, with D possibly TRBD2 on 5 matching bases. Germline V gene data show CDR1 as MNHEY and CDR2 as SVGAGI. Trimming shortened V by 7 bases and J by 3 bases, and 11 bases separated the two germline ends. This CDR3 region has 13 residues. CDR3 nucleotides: TGTGCCAGCACCGCCTCGGGAACAGATACGCAGTATTTT. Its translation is CASTASGTDTQYF.

The CDR3 loop reads CASRNAGSPYEQYF. The CDR3 bases are TGTGCCAGCAGGAACGCGGGGAGCCCCTACGAGCAGTACTTC. This sequence joins TRBV11-2 and TRBJ2-7; maybe TRBD2 (6 bases). The CDR3 is 14 residues long. Germline-derived CDR1 and CDR2 are SGHAT and FQNNGV. V was cut by 6 bases and J by 2 bases, with 14 bases left in between.

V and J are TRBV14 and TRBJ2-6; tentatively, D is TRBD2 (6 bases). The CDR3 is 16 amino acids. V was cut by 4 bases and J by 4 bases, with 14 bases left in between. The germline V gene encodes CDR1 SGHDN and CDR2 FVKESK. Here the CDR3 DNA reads TGTGCCAGCAGCCGCAATTCCCTAGCGGGGGCCAACGTCCTGACTTTC. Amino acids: CASSRNSLAGANVLTF. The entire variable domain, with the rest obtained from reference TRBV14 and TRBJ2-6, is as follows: EAGVTQFPSHSVIEKGQTVTLRCDPISGHDNLYWYRRVMGKEIKFLLHFVKESKQDESGMPNNRFLAERTGGTYSTLKVQPAELEDSGVYFCASSRNSLAGANVLTFGAGSRLTVL.

CDR3 DNA: TGCGCCAGCAGCTTGGAGGGGGCAGGCGAAAAACTGTTTTTT. This translates into CASSLEGAGEKLFF. The chain uses TRBV5-1 and TRBJ1-4, with TRBD1 matching 7 bases. The V and J ends lost 0 bases and 8 bases, in that order; junction bases with no gene match: 4. Germline CDR1 and CDR2: SGHRS and YFSETQ. The CDR3 extends over 14 amino acids.

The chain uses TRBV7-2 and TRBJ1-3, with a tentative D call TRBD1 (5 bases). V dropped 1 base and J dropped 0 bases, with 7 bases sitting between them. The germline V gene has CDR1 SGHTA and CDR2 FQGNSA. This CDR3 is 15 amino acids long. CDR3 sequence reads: CASSLGTGSGNTIYF. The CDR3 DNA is TGTGCCAGCAGCTTAGGAACAGGCTCTGGAAACACCATATATTTT.

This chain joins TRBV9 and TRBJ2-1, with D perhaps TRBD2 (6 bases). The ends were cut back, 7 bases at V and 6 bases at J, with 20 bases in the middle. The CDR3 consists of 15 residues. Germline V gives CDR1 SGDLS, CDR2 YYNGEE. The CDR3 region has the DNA TGTGCCAGCGCCAAAGTGACGGGGGTAGGCAATGAGCAGTTCTTC. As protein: CASAKVTGVGNEQFF.